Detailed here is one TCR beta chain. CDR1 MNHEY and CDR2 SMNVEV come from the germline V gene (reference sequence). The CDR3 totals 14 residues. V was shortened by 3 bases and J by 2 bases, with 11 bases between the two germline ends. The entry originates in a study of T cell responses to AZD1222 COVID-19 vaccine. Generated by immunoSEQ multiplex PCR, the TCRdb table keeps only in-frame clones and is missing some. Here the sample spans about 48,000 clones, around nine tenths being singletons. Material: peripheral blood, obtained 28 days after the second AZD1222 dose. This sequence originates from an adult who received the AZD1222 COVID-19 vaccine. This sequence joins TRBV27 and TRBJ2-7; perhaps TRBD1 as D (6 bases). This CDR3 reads CASSFGTIPYEQYF. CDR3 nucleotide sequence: TGTGCCAGCAGTTTCGGGACAATTCCCTACGAGCAGTACTTC.